This T cell receptor beta chain was profiled in a study of shared clonotypes between healthy human individuals. This CDR3 is built from 15 residues. The junction had 7 bases not matched to a gene; V was cut back by 4 bases and J by 5 bases. The V gene's germline CDR1 is SGHNT and CDR2 YYREEE (reference sequence). Generated by immunoSEQ multiplex PCR, the TCRdb table keeps only in-frame clones and is missing some. The profile shows around 2.3 million clones, approximately 95% of them singletons. Specimen: naive CD4+ T cells sorted from blood. Subset defined: CD45RA+ positively selected. The chain employs TRBV5-4 and TRBJ2-1, with TRBD2 matching 9 bases. This TCR derives from a man aged 18-30 years in good health. The CDR3 DNA reads as TGTGCCAGCAGCGCGGGGACTAGCAATAACAATGAGCAGTTCTTC. This gives the protein CASSAGTSNNNEQFF. The full variable domain, with the rest looked up from reference TRBV5-4 and TRBJ2-1, is ETGVTQSPTHLIKTRGQQVTLRCSSQSGHNTVSWYQQALGQGPQFIFQYYREEENGRGNFPPRFSGLQFPNYSSELNVNALELDDSALYLCASSAGTSNNNEQFFGPGTRLTVL.